This TCR beta chain emerged from a study of a mutant IDH1 vaccine in newly diagnosed glioma (dated by TCRdb to the early 2020s). General notes on the study: Eight vaccinations were administered to patients in weeks 1, 3, 5, 7, 11, 15, 19 and 23, corresponding to visits V03 through V10. Before enrollment, patients had received standard therapy of radiotherapy alone, temozolomide alone, or radiochemotherapy with temozolomide; most received the combination. Six visits were used for peripheral blood collection: V03 (baseline), V05, V07, V10, V12 and V13. Longitudinal TCRB deep sequencing was done for fewer than 30 treated patients, wherever samples were available for exploratory analyses. In the chemotherapy-containing groups, vaccination started alongside temozolomide cycles, whereas in patients who had radiotherapy alone it started 4-6 weeks after radiotherapy. Of the approximately 30 treated patients, approximately 62% were male and 37.5% were female, and a mean age of roughly 41 years was recorded. Study-wide conclusions, independent of this receptor: Pseudoprogression appeared unrelated to alterations in the top peripheral T cell clonotypes detected by TCRB sequencing. Availability determined which PBMC samples were chosen for TCRB deep sequencing. Across multiple MHC alleles, vaccine-induced immune responses were seen in around 93% of patients. It was noted by the authors that analyses of patient blood samples could not be reproduced owing to sample limitations.

The germline V gene (reference sequence) sets CDR1 to GTSNPN and CDR2 to SVGIG. At the junction V is shortened by 7 bases and J by 2 bases, with 15 bases in between. The CDR3 runs 13 amino acids, cysteine and phenylalanine included. Just CDR3 DNA is preserved here, 39 bases in frame from base 1. The time point label corresponds to: week 23, last vaccination. A 20-mer mutant IDH1 peptide at 300 micrograms in Montanide made up each vaccine dose, which was injected subcutaneously together with topical imiquimod. Donors had newly diagnosed WHO grade 3 or 4 IDH1-mutant astrocytomas with loss of nuclear ATRX. The samples were drawn from NOA16, a multicentre, single-arm, open-label phase I trial in Germany that tested a mutant IDH1 peptide vaccine in humans for the first time. Genomic DNA for TCRB sequencing was extracted from EDTA blood using the DNeasy Blood and Tissue Kit. Of note for this clone: The antigen it binds to is not known. No much larger clonotype is one base removed from it; base qualities were not supplied.

Library construction relied on the immunoSEQ multiplex PCR assay. Rearranged TCR beta chain sequences were amplified using the hsTCRB Kit according to the manufacturer's protocol. Sequencing of TCRB libraries was carried out on an Illumina MiSeq. The authors' analysis ran thus. The proprietary platform of the kit vendor was used for demultiplexing, trimming and gene mapping. In its TCRdb copy, this immuneACCESS table keeps in-frame sequences only and misses some clones. Where compared with another copy, unresolved V genes explain less than half of these, and the others have no known cause. The V and J calls and clone size are taken from that table; D and trimming were inferred from the DNA. The sample profile shows approximately 41,000 clones; around 93% of them were found once. The ten largest clones take up around 4% of the sample.

The material sequenced was PBMCs, taken from a glioma patient whose treatment included an IDH1 peptide vaccine. The sequence derives from a man in his fifties with glioma. Recombination linked TRBV30 to TRBJ2-7, and the D gene may be TRBD1, 6 bases matching. In nucleotide form, the sequence is TGTGCCTTCAAGGAGACAGGCACCTACGAGCAGTACTTC. The encoded protein is CAFKETGTYEQYF.